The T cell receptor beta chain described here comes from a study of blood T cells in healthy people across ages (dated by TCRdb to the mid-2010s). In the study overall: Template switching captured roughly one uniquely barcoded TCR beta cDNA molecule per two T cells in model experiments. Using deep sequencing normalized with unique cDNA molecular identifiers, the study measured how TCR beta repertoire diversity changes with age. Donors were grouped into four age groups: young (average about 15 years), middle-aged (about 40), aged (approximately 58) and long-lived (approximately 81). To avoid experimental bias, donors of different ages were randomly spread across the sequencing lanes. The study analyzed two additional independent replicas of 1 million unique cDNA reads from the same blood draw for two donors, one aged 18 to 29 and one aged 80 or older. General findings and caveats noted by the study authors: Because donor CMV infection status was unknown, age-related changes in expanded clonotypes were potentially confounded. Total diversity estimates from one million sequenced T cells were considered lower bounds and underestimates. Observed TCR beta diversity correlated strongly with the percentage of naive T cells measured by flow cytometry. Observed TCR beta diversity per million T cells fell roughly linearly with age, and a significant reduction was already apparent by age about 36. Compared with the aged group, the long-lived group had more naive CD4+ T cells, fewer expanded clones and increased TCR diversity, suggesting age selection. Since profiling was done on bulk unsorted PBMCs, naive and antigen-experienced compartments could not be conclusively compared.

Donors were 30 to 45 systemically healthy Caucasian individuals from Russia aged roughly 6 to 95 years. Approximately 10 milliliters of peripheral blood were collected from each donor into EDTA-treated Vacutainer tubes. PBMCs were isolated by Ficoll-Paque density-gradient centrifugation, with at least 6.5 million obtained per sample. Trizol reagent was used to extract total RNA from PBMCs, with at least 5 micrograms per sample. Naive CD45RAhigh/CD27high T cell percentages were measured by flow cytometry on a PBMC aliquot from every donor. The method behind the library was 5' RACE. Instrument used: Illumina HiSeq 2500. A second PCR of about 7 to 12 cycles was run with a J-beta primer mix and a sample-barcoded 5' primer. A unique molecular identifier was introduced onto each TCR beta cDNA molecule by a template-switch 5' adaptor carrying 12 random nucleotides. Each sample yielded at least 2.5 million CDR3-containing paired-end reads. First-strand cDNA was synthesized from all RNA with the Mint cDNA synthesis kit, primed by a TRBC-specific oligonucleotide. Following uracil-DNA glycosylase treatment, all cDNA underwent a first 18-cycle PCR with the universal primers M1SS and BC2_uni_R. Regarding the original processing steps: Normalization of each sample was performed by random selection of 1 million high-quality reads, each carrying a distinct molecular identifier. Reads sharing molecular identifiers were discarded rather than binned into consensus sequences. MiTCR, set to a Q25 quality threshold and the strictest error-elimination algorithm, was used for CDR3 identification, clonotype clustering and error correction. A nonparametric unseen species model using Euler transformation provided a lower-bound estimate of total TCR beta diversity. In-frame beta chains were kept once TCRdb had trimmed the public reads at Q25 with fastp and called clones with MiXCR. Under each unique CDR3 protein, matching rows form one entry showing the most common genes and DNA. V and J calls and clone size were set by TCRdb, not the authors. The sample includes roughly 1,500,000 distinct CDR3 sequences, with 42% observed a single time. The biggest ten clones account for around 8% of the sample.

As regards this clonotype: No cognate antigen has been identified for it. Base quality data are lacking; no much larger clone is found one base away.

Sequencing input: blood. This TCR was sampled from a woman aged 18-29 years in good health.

The CDR3 here reads CATSRGRNNEQFF. The bases are TGTGCCACCAGCAGAGGGCGAAACAATGAGCAGTTCTTC. This chain is built from TRBV15 and TRBJ2-1, with the D gene too uncertain to name. The germline V gene (reference sequence) sets CDR1 to LNHNV and CDR2 to YYDKDF. V is pared back by 1 base and J by 5 bases, with 6 bases lying between the germline termini. The CDR3 has 13 amino acids, counting the end cysteine and phenylalanine. Kept here is only the CDR3 DNA, which spans 39 bases and is read in frame from base 1.